One and the same sample provided the 10 T cell receptor beta chains below, sequenced in a study of PD-L1 blockade in urothelial cancer. Time point noted: pretreatment peripheral blood. Assay: immunoSEQ multiplex PCR; the TCRdb copy retains only in-frame clones and omits some. The table shows approximately 90,000 clones, with 90% occurring only once. The specimen was PBMCs, collected around atezolizumab (anti-PD-L1) treatment. The receptors originated from a man in his 60s with urothelial cancer.

CDR3 in amino acids: CASTPGTSATGELFF. The CDR3 nucleotides are TGTGCCAGCACTCCCGGGACTAGCGCCACCGGGGAGCTGTTTTTT. The V gene is TRBV6-5, the J gene TRBJ2-2; TRBD2 agrees at 10 bases. This CDR3 contains 15 residues. Germline CDR1 reads MNHEY; CDR2 reads SVGAGI. V shed 7 bases and J 4 bases; nucleotides not matched to a gene: 6.

V is TRBV30 and J is TRBJ2-2; possible D gene TRBD2, 6 bases. Germline V gene sequence: CDR1 GTSNPN, CDR2 SVGIG (reference sequence). The CDR3 spans 14 residues. Trimming stripped 5 bases from V and 5 bases from J, with 15 bases between. CDR3 sequence (DNA): TGTGCCTGGTATAGGCGGGGTGGGACCGGGGAGCTGTTTTTT. Protein: CAWYRRGGTGELFF.

This chain connects TRBV5-1 to TRBJ2-7; 12 nucleotides agree with TRBD2. Germline V lookup: CDR1 SGHRS, CDR2 YFSETQ. J was trimmed by 7 bases and V by 4 bases; bases with no gene match: 6. The CDR3 runs 14 residues. CDR3 nucleotide sequence: TGCGCCAGCAGCGCTAGCGGGGGGGCCTGGGAGCAGTACTTC. Amino acid sequence: CASSASGGAWEQYF.

This clone occurred a few times. This sequence joins TRBV7-9 and TRBJ2-3; 7 nucleotides align to TRBD1. CDR1 and CDR2 from the germline V gene are SEHNR and FQNEAQ (reference sequence). The trim removed 3 bases at V and 4 bases at J, leaving 1 base unmatched. The CDR3 loop spans 13 amino acids. DNA of the CDR3: TGTGCCAGCAGCTTTACAGGGGCAGATACGCAGTATTTT. This codes for CASSFTGADTQYF.

The CDR3 is CATSVGEDTQYF. The CDR3 DNA follows: TGTGCCACCTCGGTCGGGGAGGATACGCAGTATTTT. The rearrangement uses TRBV15 and TRBJ2-3, with D perhaps TRBD2 (5 bases). V shed 8 bases and J shed 6 bases, with 12 bases lying between them. Germline V gene data show CDR1 as LNHNV and CDR2 as YYDKDF (reference sequence). CDR3 length equals 12 residues.

This chain joins TRBV5-1 and TRBJ1-4; TRBD1 aligns across 8 bases. Germline V gives CDR1 SGHRS, CDR2 YFSETQ. The CDR3 contains 14 residues. The ends lost 4 bases at V and 8 bases at J; junction bases unmatched: 7. CDR3 in amino acids: CASSVDRVLEKLFF. CDR3 bases: TGCGCCAGCAGCGTGGACAGGGTGCTGGAAAAACTGTTTTTT. The entire variable domain, with the rest obtained from reference TRBV5-1 and TRBJ1-4, is as follows: KAGVTQTPRYLIKTRGQQVTLSCSPISGHRSVSWYQQTPGQGLQFLFEYFSETQRNKGNFPGRFSGRQFSNSRSEMNVSTLELGDSALYLCASSVDRVLEKLFFGSGTQLSVL.

This chain uses TRBV19 with TRBJ2-7; D is perhaps TRBD2 (5 bases). V was trimmed by 3 bases and J by 4 bases, leaving 10 bases between them. There are 13 residues in the CDR3. The germline V gene has CDR1 LNHDA and CDR2 SQIVND (reference sequence). The CDR3 DNA sequence: TGTGCCAGTAGTATCGGCGGAGGATACGAGCAGTACTTC. Encoded protein: CASSIGGGYEQYF.

The J gene is TRBJ2-1, the V gene TRBV11-2; D not resolved. This CDR3 is built from 13 residues. V was pared by 1 base and J by 10 bases, with 11 bases between. The germline gives CDR1 SGHAT, CDR2 FQNNGV. As DNA, the CDR3 is TGTGCCAGCAGCTTAGGTGGGCGTGGAGAGCAGTTCTTC. Its translation: CASSLGGRGEQFF.

The V and J genes are TRBV7-8 and TRBJ2-2; tentative D call: TRBD2 (7 bases). The V end was cut by 7 bases, the J end by 2 bases, with 11 bases between. Germline V gene lookup returns CDR1 SGHVS and CDR2 FQNEAQ. The CDR3 length is 14 residues. The CDR3 DNA reads TGTGCCAGCATGCGGGGGCCAAACACCGGGGAGCTGTTTTTT. The encoded protein is CASMRGPNTGELFF.

The gene calls are TRBV5-6 and TRBJ1-2, with D maybe TRBD1 (6 bases). CDR1 and CDR2 from the germline V gene are SGHDT and YYEEEE. This CDR3 contains 14 residues. V dropped 0 bases and J dropped 4 bases, with 10 bases sitting between them. CDR3 coding DNA: TGTGCCAGCAGCTTGGGTTCCAGGGGCTATGGCTACACCTTC. Amino acid sequence: CASSLGSRGYGYTF. Based on the CDR3 plus reference TRBV5-6 and TRBJ1-2, the full variable domain is DAGVTQSPTHLIKTRGQQVTLRCSPKSGHDTVSWYQQALGQGPQFIFQYYEEEERQRGNFPDRFSGHQFPNYSSELNVNALLLGDSALYLCASSLGSRGYGYTFGSGTRLTVV.